One sample yielded the 22 T cell receptor beta chains listed below, sequenced in a study of CD8 T cells in Susac syndrome. RNA totalling about 0.45 to 1 ug underwent reverse transcription with random hexamers. Each CDR3 protein gets one entry after TCRdb re-called the immunoSEQ multiplex PCR reads with MiXCR. The sample lists about 400,000 distinct CDR3 sequences, approximately 89% occurring once. Source material: CD8+ T cells from PBMCs. The receptor set was obtained from a human donor with multiple sclerosis.

CDR3 in amino acids: CASTPRGVQETQYF. CDR3 DNA sequence: TGTGCCAGCACCCCCCGGGGGGTGCAAGAGACCCAGTACTTC. The J gene is TRBJ2-5, the V gene TRBV2; 7 bases match TRBD2. V shed 7 bases and J 2 bases; nucleotides not matched to a gene: 7. The CDR3 is made up of 14 amino acids. In germline, CDR1 is SNHLY, CDR2 FYNNEI. The full variable domain, its missing parts supplied by reference TRBV2 and TRBJ2-5, is EPEVTQTPSHQVTQMGQEVILRCVPISNHLYFYWYRQILGQKVEFLVSFYNNEISEKSEIFDDQFSVERPDGSNFTLKIRSTKLEDSAMYFCASTPRGVQETQYFGPGTRLLVL.

This clonotype has a handful of counts. The chain has TRBV6-5 and TRBJ2-7; TRBD2 agrees at 10 bases. The CDR3 runs 17 residues. Germline CDR1 and CDR2: MNHEY and SVGAGI. The V and J ends lost 0 bases and 6 bases, in that order; junction bases with no gene match: 11. CDR3 region: CASSYSLAAAGGFEQYF. In nucleotides, the CDR3 is TGTGCCAGCAGTTACTCGTTAGCCGCAGCGGGAGGGTTCGAGCAGTACTTC.

The gene calls are TRBV7-8 and TRBJ1-5, with a weak D call TRBD1 (5 bases). This CDR3 is 14 amino acids long. CDR1 and CDR2 (germline): SGHVS, FQNEAQ. V was clipped by 1 base and J by 7 bases, with 11 bases between them. In nucleotides, the CDR3 is TGTGCCAGCAGCTTAGAAGGGGTGGGACAGCCCCAGCATTTT. Protein: CASSLEGVGQPQHF. Looking up the rest from reference TRBV7-8 and TRBJ1-5 gives the full variable domain: GAGVSQSPRYKVAKRGQDVALRCDPISGHVSLFWYQQALGQGPEFLTYFQNEAQLDKSGLPSDRFFAERPEGSVSTLKIQRTQQEDSAVYLCASSLEGVGQPQHFGDGTRLSIL.

CDR3 sequence (DNA): TGTGCCAGCAGCGCCTCGGGGCATTCCCATCAAAAACTGTTTTTT. As protein: CASSASGHSHQKLFF. This sequence joins TRBV9 and TRBJ1-4, with D possibly TRBD1 on 5 matching bases. In germline, CDR1 is SGDLS, CDR2 YYNGEE. CDR3 length: 15 amino acids. V dropped 3 bases and J dropped 9 bases, with 18 bases sitting between them.

V and J are TRBV29-1 and TRBJ2-3; weak D call: TRBD1 (5 bases). The germline V gene has CDR1 SQVTM and CDR2 ANQGSEA. Trimming removed 4 bases at V and 3 bases at J, with 17 bases between. This CDR3 has 15 residues. The CDR3 is CSVGDQGLPTDTQYF. The DNA of the CDR3 is TGCAGCGTTGGGGATCAGGGCTTACCAACAGATACGCAGTATTTT.

The chain employs TRBV10-3 and TRBJ2-2, with D hard to call. The CDR3 spans 13 residues. Per the germline V gene, CDR1 is ENHRY and CDR2 is SYGVKD. Deletions cut 0 bases from V and 6 bases from J, with 5 bases between. The CDR3 DNA follows: TGTGCCATCAGTGAGTCGTTCGCCGGGGAGCTGTTTTTT. Amino acid sequence: CAISESFAGELFF.

This clonotype was picked up a small number of times. V gene TRBV4-1 combines with J gene TRBJ2-7; TRBD1 aligns across 8 bases. Germline loops: CDR1 MGHRA, CDR2 YSYEKL. The J segment lost 2 bases and the V segment lost 2 bases, leaving 5 bases of the junction unmatched. CDR3 length: 15 residues. CDR3 protein: CASSQSQGAAYEQYF. DNA for the CDR3: TGCGCCAGCAGCCAATCGCAGGGGGCGGCCTACGAGCAGTACTTC.

The chain carries TRBV25-1 and TRBJ1-2; D not resolved. Per the germline V gene, CDR1 is MGHDK and CDR2 is SYGVNS. Trimming took off 5 bases at V and 1 base at J, with 5 bases between the two ends. The CDR3 extends over 12 amino acids. The CDR3 DNA reads TGTGCCAGCAGTCAGCTTAACTATGGCTACACCTTC. Its translation is CASSQLNYGYTF.

This clonotype was observed a single time. J is TRBJ1-1 and V is TRBV29-1; a weak D match, TRBD1 (5 bases). There are 11 residues in the CDR3. Trimming stripped 2 bases from V and 8 bases from J, with 9 bases between. CDR1 SQVTM and CDR2 ANQGSEA come from the germline V gene. The CDR3 region is CSVETGGEAFF. CDR3 bases: TGCAGCGTTGAAACAGGTGGGGAAGCTTTCTTT.

The CDR3 reads CSARDGGGSPTTDTQYF. The CDR3, as DNA: TGCAGTGCTAGAGATGGGGGAGGGTCCCCAACCACAGATACGCAGTATTTT. V is TRBV20-1 and J is TRBJ2-3; 7 bases fit TRBD2. V shed 0 bases and J 2 bases; nucleotides not matched to a gene: 11. CDR1 and CDR2 from the germline V gene are DFQATT and SNEGSKA (reference sequence). The CDR3 totals 17 residues.

V and J are TRBV4-1 and TRBJ1-4, with 9 bases aligning to TRBD1. V lost 3 bases, J lost 7 bases, and 6 bases stayed unmatched. Germline lookup yields CDR1 MGHRA and CDR2 YSYEKL. This CDR3 region has 15 residues. The CDR3 loop is CASSQDGTGREKLFF. DNA for the CDR3: TGCGCCAGCAGCCAGGACGGGACAGGGCGTGAAAAACTGTTTTTT.

The CDR3 DNA is TGTGCCAGCAGCCAAGGTTACCGGAATGAGCAGTTCTTC. Translating it yields CASSQGYRNEQFF. This rearrangement joins TRBV3-1 to TRBJ2-1; D uncertain. Germline V gene data show CDR1 as LGHDT and CDR2 as YNNKEL (reference sequence). The CDR3 has 13 amino acids. V gave up 1 base and J gave up 7 bases, with 8 bases separating them.

The chain links TRBV27 to TRBJ1-1; unclear D gene. Germline V gives CDR1 MNHEY, CDR2 SMNVEV (reference sequence). Trimming cost V 2 bases and J 1 base, with 8 bases left between them. The CDR3 sequence is 14 residues long. CDR3 amino acids: CASSLNGPNTEAFF. The DNA for the CDR3 is TGTGCCAGCAGTTTAAACGGTCCGAACACTGAAGCTTTCTTT.

This chain connects TRBV6-2 or TRBV6-3 to TRBJ2-1, with D possibly being TRBD2 (6 bases). Deletions cut 3 bases from V and 2 bases from J, with 11 bases between. The CDR3 is made up of 15 amino acids. Germline V gene data show CDR1 as MNHEY and CDR2 as SVGEGT. In DNA form, the CDR3 reads TGTGCCAGCAGTTATAGCGGCAGCGCCTACAATGAGCAGTTCTTC. This sequence encodes CASSYSGSAYNEQFF.

As concerns this clonotype: Relative to the germline gene, one junction end is altered; a read error may explain this. V gene TRBV2 combines with J gene TRBJ1-2; no firm D call. This CDR3 is 11 amino acids long. From germline, CDR1 is SNHLY and CDR2 FYNNEI. CDR3 in DNA: TGCAAGGAGAAGGAGTATTATGGCTACACCTTC. Its protein is CKEKEYYGYTF.

This chain connects TRBV10-2 to TRBJ2-3; possible D gene TRBD2, 6 bases. The CDR3 consists of 14 residues. V was trimmed by 7 bases and J by 3 bases, leaving 14 bases between them. CDR1 is WSHSY, CDR2 SAAADI, per germline. CDR3 coding DNA: TGCGCCAGCACCGGCGGGGTTGGAACAGATACGCAGTATTTT. Its translation: CASTGGVGTDTQYF.

The V gene is TRBV25-1, the J gene TRBJ1-1, with D possibly being TRBD1 (5 bases). V shed 1 base and J shed 2 bases, with 11 bases lying between them. The CDR3 runs to 15 residues. Germline assignment: CDR1 MGHDK and CDR2 SYGVNS. In nucleotides, the CDR3 is TGTGCCAGCAGTGAATTCGCAGGGCCAAACACTGAAGCTTTCTTT. As protein: CASSEFAGPNTEAFF.

This rearrangement joins TRBV10-3 to TRBJ2-1; D is undetermined. The CDR3 extends over 16 amino acids. Germline CDR1 reads ENHRY; CDR2 reads SYGVKD. The V end lost 0 bases, the J end lost 2 bases, and 11 bases lay between the germline ends. CDR3 bases: TGTGCCATCAGTGAGTCCCCCGGCCAGGCCTACAATGAGCAGTTCTTC. It specifies CAISESPGQAYNEQFF.

This clonotype has only one observation. The chain links TRBV11-2 to TRBJ2-7, with TRBD2 matching over 8 bases. V gave up 5 bases and J gave up 3 bases; unmatched junction bases: 6. CDR1 is SGHAT, CDR2 FQNNGV, per germline. The CDR3 contains 14 residues. The CDR3 reads CASSQYGGDYEQYF. Written as DNA, the CDR3 is TGTGCCAGCAGCCAATACGGGGGGGACTACGAGCAGTACTTC.

In this sample, this clonotype turned up a few times. The germline gene is not matched at one end of the junction; a read error may be the cause. The V call is TRBV20-1, the J call TRBJ2-1; 9 bases fit TRBD1. In germline, CDR1 is DFQATT, CDR2 SNEGSKA (reference sequence). This CDR3 region has 16 residues. CDR3 residues: CSARSRDRAQWNEQFF. The CDR3 bases are TGCAGTGCTAGATCCCGGGACAGGGCCCAATGGAATGAGCAGTTCTTT.

Only a few counts were recorded for this clonotype. This chain joins TRBV30 and TRBJ1-1; a weak D match, TRBD1 (5 bases). This CDR3 has 12 amino acids. The germline gives CDR1 GTSNPN, CDR2 SVGIG (reference sequence). The V end was cut by 0 bases, the J end by 8 bases, with 10 bases between. The CDR3 sequence: CAWSVGGREAFF. The CDR3 DNA reads TGTGCCTGGAGTGTCGGGGGAAGGGAAGCTTTCTTT.

V usage is TRBV14 and J usage is TRBJ1-1; 7 nucleotides match TRBD1. CDR3 length: 14 amino acids. The germline V gene encodes CDR1 SGHDN and CDR2 FVKESK. V trimming: 1 base; J trimming: 6 bases; junction bases outside the gene matches: 5. CDR3 in amino acids: CASSQVMGQPEAFF. The CDR3 DNA reads TGTGCCAGCAGCCAAGTTATGGGACAGCCTGAAGCTTTCTTT.